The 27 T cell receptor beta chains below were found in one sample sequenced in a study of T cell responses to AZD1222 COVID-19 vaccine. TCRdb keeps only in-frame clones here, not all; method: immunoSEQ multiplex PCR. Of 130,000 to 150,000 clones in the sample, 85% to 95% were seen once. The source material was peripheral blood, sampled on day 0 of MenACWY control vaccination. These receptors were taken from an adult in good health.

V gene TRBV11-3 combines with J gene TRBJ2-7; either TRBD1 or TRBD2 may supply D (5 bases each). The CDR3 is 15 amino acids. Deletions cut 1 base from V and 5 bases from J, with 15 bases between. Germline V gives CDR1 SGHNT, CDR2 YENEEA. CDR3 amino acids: CASSLGRGVLDEQYF. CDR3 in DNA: TGTGCCAGCAGCTTAGGGAGAGGGGTACTGGACGAGCAGTACTTC.

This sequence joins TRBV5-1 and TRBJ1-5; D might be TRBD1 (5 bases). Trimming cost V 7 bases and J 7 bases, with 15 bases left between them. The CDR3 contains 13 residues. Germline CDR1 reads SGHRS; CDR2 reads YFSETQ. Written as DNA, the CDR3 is TGCGCCAGCTCCAGCGAACCAGGGCAGCCCCAGCATTTT. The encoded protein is CASSSEPGQPQHF.

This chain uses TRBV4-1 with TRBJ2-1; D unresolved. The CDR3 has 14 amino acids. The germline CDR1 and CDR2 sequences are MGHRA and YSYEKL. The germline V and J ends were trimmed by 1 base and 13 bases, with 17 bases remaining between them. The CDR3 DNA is TGCGCCAGCAGCCAAGTTTCCCCTTGGACCGGACAGTTCTTC. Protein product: CASSQVSPWTGQFF.

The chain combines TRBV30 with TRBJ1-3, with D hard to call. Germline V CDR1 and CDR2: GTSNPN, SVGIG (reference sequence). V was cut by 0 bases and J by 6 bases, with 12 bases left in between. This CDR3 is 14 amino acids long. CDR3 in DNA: TGTGCCTGGAGTGTACAAGGAGTGGCAAACACCATATATTTT. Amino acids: CAWSVQGVANTIYF.

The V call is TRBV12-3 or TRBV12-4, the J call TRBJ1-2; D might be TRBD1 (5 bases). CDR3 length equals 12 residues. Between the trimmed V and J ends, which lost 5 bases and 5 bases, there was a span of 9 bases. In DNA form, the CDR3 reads TGTGCCAGCAGTGGGGAGGGGTATGGCTACACCTTC. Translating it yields CASSGEGYGYTF.

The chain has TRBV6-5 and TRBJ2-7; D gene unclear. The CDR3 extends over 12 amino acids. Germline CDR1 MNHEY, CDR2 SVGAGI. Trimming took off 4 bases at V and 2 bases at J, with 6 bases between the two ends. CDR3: CASSSRPYEQYF. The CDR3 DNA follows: TGTGCCAGCAGTTCCAGACCCTACGAGCAGTACTTC.

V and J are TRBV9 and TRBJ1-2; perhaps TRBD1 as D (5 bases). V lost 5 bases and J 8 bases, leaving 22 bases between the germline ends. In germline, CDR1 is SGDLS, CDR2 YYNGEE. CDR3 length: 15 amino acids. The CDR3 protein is CASSLGGGEDPGYTF. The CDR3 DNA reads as TGTGCCAGCAGTTTGGGGGGAGGGGAGGATCCAGGCTACACCTTC. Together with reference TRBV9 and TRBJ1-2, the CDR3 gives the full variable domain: DSGVTQTPKHLITATGQRVTLRCSPRSGDLSVYWYQQSLDQGLQFLIQYYNGEERAKGNILERFSAQQFPDLHSELNLSSLELGDSALYFCASSLGGGEDPGYTFGSGTRLTVV.

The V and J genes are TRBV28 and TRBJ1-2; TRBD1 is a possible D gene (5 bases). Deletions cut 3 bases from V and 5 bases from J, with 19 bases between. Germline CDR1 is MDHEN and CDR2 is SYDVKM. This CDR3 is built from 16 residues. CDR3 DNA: TGTGCCAGCAGTTTCGCGGCTGTGGGGACCGAATATGGCTACACCTTC. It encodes CASSFAAVGTEYGYTF.

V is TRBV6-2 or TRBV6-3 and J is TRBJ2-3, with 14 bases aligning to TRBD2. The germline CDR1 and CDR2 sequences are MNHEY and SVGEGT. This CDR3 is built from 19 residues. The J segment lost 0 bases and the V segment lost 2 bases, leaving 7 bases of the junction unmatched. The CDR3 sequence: CASSYPGTSGGLSTDTQYF. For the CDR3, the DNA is TGTGCCAGCAGTTACCCCGGGACTAGCGGGGGCCTTAGCACAGATACGCAGTATTTT.

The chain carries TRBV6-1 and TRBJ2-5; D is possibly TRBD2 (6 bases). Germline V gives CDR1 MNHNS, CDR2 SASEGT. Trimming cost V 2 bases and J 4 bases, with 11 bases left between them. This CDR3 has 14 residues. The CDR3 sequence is CASSEFGGRETQYF. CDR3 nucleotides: TGTGCCAGCAGTGAATTCGGGGGACGAGAGACCCAGTACTTC.

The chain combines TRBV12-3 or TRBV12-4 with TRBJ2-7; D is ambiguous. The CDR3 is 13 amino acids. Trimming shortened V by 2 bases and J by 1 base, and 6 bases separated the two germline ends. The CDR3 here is CASSLMQSYEQYF. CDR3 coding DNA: TGTGCCAGCAGTTTAATGCAGTCCTACGAGCAGTACTTC.

CDR3 amino acids: CASAFGGDTEAFF. In nucleotides, the CDR3 is TGCGCCAGCGCGTTCGGGGGGGACACTGAAGCTTTCTTT. The genes are TRBV5-1 and TRBJ1-1; perhaps TRBD1 as D (5 bases). Germline V gene sequence: CDR1 SGHRS, CDR2 YFSETQ. CDR3 length: 13 amino acids. The V gene lost 7 bases and the J gene lost 3 bases, with 13 bases spanning the gap.

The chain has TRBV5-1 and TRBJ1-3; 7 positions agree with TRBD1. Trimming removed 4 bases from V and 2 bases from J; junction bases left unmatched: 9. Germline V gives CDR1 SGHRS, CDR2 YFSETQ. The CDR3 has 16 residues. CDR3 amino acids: CASSTGGTATGNTIYF. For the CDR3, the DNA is TGCGCCAGCAGCACGGGGGGGACAGCGACTGGAAACACCATATATTTT.

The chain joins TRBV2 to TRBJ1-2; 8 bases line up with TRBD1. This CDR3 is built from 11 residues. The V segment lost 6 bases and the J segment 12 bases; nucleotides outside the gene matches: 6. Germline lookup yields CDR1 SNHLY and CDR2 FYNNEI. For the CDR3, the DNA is TGTGCCAGCAGGTTGGACAGGGCGAACACCTTC. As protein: CASRLDRANTF.

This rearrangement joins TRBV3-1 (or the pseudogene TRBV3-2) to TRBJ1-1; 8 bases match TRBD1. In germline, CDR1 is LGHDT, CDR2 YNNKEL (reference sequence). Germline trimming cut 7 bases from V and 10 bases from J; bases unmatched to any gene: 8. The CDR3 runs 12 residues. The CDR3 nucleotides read TGTGCCAGCACCTCAGGGGGCCGGTCAGCTTTCTTT. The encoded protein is CASTSGGRSAFF.

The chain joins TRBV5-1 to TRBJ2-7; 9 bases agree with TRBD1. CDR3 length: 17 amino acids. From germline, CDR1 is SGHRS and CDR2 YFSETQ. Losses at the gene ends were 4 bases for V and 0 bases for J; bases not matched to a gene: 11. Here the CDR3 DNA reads TGCGCCAGCAGCCACCATCGGACAGGGGTAAACTCCTACGAGCAGTACTTC. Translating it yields CASSHHRTGVNSYEQYF.

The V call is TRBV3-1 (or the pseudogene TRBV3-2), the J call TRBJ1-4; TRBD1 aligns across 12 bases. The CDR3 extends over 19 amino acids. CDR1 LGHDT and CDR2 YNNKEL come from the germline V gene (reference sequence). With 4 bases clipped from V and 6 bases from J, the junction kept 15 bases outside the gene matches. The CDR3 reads CASSPSRGQGALTDEKLFF. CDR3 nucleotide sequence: TGTGCCAGCAGCCCCTCGCGGGGACAGGGGGCTCTAACCGATGAAAAACTGTTTTTT.

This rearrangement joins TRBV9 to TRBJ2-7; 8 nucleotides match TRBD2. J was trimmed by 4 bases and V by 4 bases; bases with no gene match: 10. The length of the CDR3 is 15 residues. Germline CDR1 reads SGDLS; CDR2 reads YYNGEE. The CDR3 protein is CASSPGGGIGYEQYF. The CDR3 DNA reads TGTGCCAGCAGCCCCGGGGGGGGGATTGGGTACGAGCAGTACTTC.

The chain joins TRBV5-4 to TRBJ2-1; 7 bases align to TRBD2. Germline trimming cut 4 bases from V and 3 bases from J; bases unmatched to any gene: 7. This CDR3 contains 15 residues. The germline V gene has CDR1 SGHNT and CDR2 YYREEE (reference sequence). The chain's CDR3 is CASSVGGGFYNEQFF. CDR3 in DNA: TGTGCCAGCAGCGTTGGGGGGGGGTTCTACAATGAGCAGTTCTTC.

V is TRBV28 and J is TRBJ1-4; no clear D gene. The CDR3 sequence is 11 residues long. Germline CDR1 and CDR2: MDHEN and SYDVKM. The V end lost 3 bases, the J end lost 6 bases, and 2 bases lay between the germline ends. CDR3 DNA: TGTGCCAGCAGTTTCGATGAAAAACTGTTTTTT. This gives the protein CASSFDEKLFF.

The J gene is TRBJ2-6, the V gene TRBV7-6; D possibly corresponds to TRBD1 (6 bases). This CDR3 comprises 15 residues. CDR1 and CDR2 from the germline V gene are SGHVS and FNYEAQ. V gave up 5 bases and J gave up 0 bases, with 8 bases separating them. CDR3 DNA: TGTGCCAGCAGCCGAGGGGGCTCTGGGGCCAACGTCCTGACTTTC. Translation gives CASSRGGSGANVLTF.

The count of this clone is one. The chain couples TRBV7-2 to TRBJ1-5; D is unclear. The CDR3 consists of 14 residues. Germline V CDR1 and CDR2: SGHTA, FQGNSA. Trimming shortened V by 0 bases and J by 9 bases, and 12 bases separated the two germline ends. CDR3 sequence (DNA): TGTGCCAGCAGCTTAGCCAGGCCGATGGGGCCCCAGCATTTT. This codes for CASSLARPMGPQHF.

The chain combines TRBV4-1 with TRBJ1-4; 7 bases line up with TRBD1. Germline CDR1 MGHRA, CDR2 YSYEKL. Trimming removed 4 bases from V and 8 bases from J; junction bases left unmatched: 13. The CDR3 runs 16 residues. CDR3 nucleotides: TGCGCCAGCAGCCCCCTCATGACAGGGCCGGCCGAAAAACTGTTTTTT. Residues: CASSPLMTGPAEKLFF.

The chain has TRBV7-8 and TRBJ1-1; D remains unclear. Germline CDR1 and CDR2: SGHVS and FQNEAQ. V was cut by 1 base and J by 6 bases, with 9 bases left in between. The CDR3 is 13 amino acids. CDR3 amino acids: CASSLGKFPEAFF. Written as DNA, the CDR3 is TGTGCCAGCAGCTTAGGCAAATTTCCTGAAGCTTTCTTT.

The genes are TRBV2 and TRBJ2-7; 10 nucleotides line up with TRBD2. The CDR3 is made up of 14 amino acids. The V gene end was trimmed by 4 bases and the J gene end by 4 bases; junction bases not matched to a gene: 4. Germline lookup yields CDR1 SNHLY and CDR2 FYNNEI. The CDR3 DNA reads TGTGCCAGCAGTGCTAGCGGGGGTTCTTACGAGCAGTACTTC. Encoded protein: CASSASGGSYEQYF.

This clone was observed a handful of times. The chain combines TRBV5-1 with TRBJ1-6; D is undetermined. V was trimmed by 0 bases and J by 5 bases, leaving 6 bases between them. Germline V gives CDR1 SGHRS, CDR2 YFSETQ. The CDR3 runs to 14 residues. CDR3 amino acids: CASSLEGNNSPLHF. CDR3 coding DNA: TGCGCCAGCAGCTTGGAAGGGAATAATTCACCCCTCCACTTT.

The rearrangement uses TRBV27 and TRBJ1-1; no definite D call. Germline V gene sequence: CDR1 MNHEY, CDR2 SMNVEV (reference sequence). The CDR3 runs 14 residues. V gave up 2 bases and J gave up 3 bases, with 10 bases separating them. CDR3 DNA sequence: TGTGCCAGCAGTTTAGTCGGTCGTTACACTGAAGCTTTCTTT. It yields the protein CASSLVGRYTEAFF.